This T cell receptor (beta chain) was identified in a study of CD8+ T cells in alopecia areata. Study summary: In an open-label trial, patients got 5 to 10 mg tofacitinib twice daily. Percent affected scalp area, the SALT score, rated treated patients' severity. Study results and caveats: Many of the expanded lesional clones endured in scalp and blood while on tofacitinib. Expanded CD8+ clones among the top 100, and scalp clonality, were significantly decreased by tofacitinib.

CDR1 and CDR2 from the germline V gene are SQVTM and ANQGSEA. The CDR3 spans 12 residues. Trimming took 4 bases from V and 4 from J, leaving 11 bases between them. Regarding treatment: oral pan-JAK inhibitor, 5-10 mg twice daily. With regard to this clone: Antigen unknown.

Extraction and reverse transcription of RNA yielded cDNA as the sequencing template. Clones were sequenced by immunoSEQ multiplex PCR, and TCRdb holds only the in-frame ones, with some missing. The sample shows about 140,000 clones, approximately 86% of them seen only once. The sequencing used CD8+ T cells sorted from blood, collected at week 4, from a patient treated with tofacitinib. This TCR derives from a human donor with alopecia areata. The chain combines TRBV29-1 with TRBJ2-7; D not resolved. This chain's CDR3 is CSVGEPPYEQYF. In DNA form, the CDR3 reads TGCAGCGTTGGTGAGCCCCCATACGAGCAGTACTTC.